This TCR beta chain was identified during a study of Graves' ophthalmopathy and Graves' hyperthyroidism. The germline gives CDR1 MNHNS, CDR2 SASEGT. This CDR3 is 14 amino acids long. V was cut by 8 bases and J by 0 bases, with 13 bases left in between. As the template, RNA transcripts were used to amplify TCR beta CDR3 regions. In the first round, RT-PCR was carried out with HTBI primers, and a multiplex PCR formed the second round. From the multiplex PCR reads, TCRdb called clonotypes with MiXCR, one entry per CDR3 protein. The sample has about 150,000 distinct CDR3 sequences; 37% are singletons. Material: peripheral blood. This chain uses TRBV6-1 with TRBJ1-1; unclear D gene. The origin of this receptor is a woman between 35 and 50 years old with Graves' ophthalmopathy. Here the CDR3 reads CASGDQVLNTEAFF. The CDR3, as DNA: TGTGCCAGCGGGGATCAGGTGCTGAACACTGAAGCTTTCTTT.